This T cell receptor (beta chain) was recorded in a study of cytomegalovirus exposure and HLA in healthy donors. The study's findings and limits: The classifier reportedly diagnosed cytomegalovirus status with high specificity and sensitivity. The study designated 150 or so TCR beta chains cytomegalovirus-associated. Earlier findings revealed that most TCR beta V segments proved productive either about 87% or about 30% of the time.

PCR involved 60 Vbeta and 13 Jbeta primers. Per the original data handling: Later, an analysis found tens of millions of unique TCR beta chains, and around 10 million of these were shared. Sequencing was performed with immunoSEQ multiplex PCR; in TCRdb, only in-frame clones are kept and a portion is missing. D and trimming were read from the DNA, whereas the V and J calls and clone size are those reported in that table. The sample carries tens of thousands of clones, approximately 80% recorded once. Notes on this clone: The antigen remains unidentified.

Input material: PBMCs. This TCR came from a woman younger than 30 in good health and CMV-seropositive.

CDR3 residues: CATSEAGAYGYTF. CDR3 sequence (DNA): TGTGCCACCAGCGAGGCGGGGGCCTATGGCTACACCTTC. This sequence joins TRBV15 and TRBJ1-2; D might be TRBD1 (6 bases). Per germline, CDR1 LNHNV and CDR2 YYDKDF (reference sequence). Trimming took off 5 bases at V and 4 bases at J, with 11 bases between the two ends. This CDR3 has 13 amino acids.